This T cell receptor beta chain was captured by sequencing in a study of CD8 T cells in ankylosing spondylitis. Study observations and caveats: In ankylosing spondylitis blood, a motif of 7 to 9 highly homologous TCR beta variants appeared characteristic.

The table lists this clonotype with many counts. Its antigen is not identified. The CDR3 length is 20 residues. J gave up 0 bases and V 2 bases, and 13 bases lay outside the gene matches. Germline V gene lookup returns CDR1 MNHEY and CDR2 SMNVEV (reference sequence). TCRdb itself ran the 5' RACE reads through MiXCR, one entry per CDR3 protein. The sample holds 750,000 to 850,000 distinct CDR3 sequences, 12% seen once. The receptor's source is a male donor with ankylosing spondylitis. The sequencing input was blood, either unsorted or a sorted T cell fraction (not recorded which). The chain links TRBV27 to TRBJ2-1, with 10 bases lining up with TRBD2. CDR3: CASSLRGLAEVTGSYNEQFF. Here the CDR3 DNA reads TGTGCCAGCAGTTTAAGAGGACTAGCGGAAGTTACGGGCTCCTACAATGAGCAGTTCTTC.